These T cell receptor beta chains were read from a single sample in a study of shared clonotypes between healthy human individuals. The table came from immunoSEQ multiplex PCR; TCRdb's copy has only in-frame clones and leaves some out. Among approximately 1,000,000 clones listed, around 77% were seen once. The sequencing sample was made of memory CD4+ T cells from PBMCs. Receptor source: a man aged 18 to 30 in good health. Some clones in this sample may be carry-over from other donors' samples. Both conserved end residues are trimmed from each CDR3. The order of the fields is V gene, J gene, clone size, CDR3 protein. Clone size is shown for a subset of rows, as once, few, many or a class of expanded clone.

v_call: TRBV28; j_call: TRBJ1-1; clone_size: -; cdr3_aa: ASSKRGLPTEAF
v_call: TRBV4-1; j_call: TRBJ2-7; clone_size: -; cdr3_aa: ASSQATSWSEQY
v_call: TRBV27; j_call: TRBJ2-7; clone_size: -; cdr3_aa: ASSFVAGGLSYEQY
v_call: TRBV7-9; j_call: TRBJ1-1; clone_size: few; cdr3_aa: ASSLRTGGSEAF
v_call: TRBV7-3; j_call: TRBJ2-5; clone_size: -; cdr3_aa: ASSPAAAGVRETQY
v_call: TRBV4-1; j_call: TRBJ2-3; clone_size: few; cdr3_aa: ASSLTGAGTTDTQY
v_call: TRBV11-1; j_call: TRBJ1-1; clone_size: few; cdr3_aa: ASSFEGYTEAF
v_call: TRBV28; j_call: TRBJ2-5; clone_size: -; cdr3_aa: ASGRTSARQETQY
v_call: TRBV5-1; j_call: TRBJ1-1; clone_size: -; cdr3_aa: ASSLGQAPTPEAF
v_call: TRBV7-3; j_call: TRBJ1-2; clone_size: -; cdr3_aa: ASSLSRQGDGYT